The 3 T cell receptor beta chains presented below share a single source sample, sequenced in a study of graft-versus-host responses after intestinal transplantation. No antigen has been identified for these receptors. Only in-frame clones appear in the TCRdb table, and some are missing; sequencing was by immunoSEQ multiplex PCR. Here the sample spans 55,000 to 75,000 clones, 84% being singletons. Material: unstimulated CD4+ T cells sorted from spleen or lymph node cells, obtained before transplant. The receptors here all came from a human donor who was the organ donor for an intestinal transplant.

This clone was seen only a few times. V gene TRBV4-1 combines with J gene TRBJ2-5; D uncertain. The CDR3 has 12 amino acids. V was clipped by 1 base and J by 9 bases, with 9 bases between them. Germline values: CDR1 MGHRA, CDR2 YSYEKL. CDR3 bases: TGCGCCAGCAGCCAAGTAGGCGAGGCCCAGTACTTC. Encoded protein: CASSQVGEAQYF.

The rearrangement joins TRBV19 to TRBJ1-5; possible D gene TRBD1, 6 bases. Trimming removed 3 bases at V and 1 base at J, with 10 bases between. The V gene's germline CDR1 is LNHDA and CDR2 SQIVND (reference sequence). This CDR3 has 15 amino acids. CDR3 sequence reads: CASSIKTGSNQPQHF. CDR3 in DNA: TGTGCCAGTAGTATTAAGACAGGCAGCAATCAGCCCCAGCATTTT.

The V and J genes are TRBV6-5 and TRBJ1-3; possibly TRBD1 for D (5 bases). V lost 6 bases and J 3 bases, leaving 15 bases between the germline ends. Looked up from germline, CDR1 is MNHEY and CDR2 is SVGAGI. The CDR3 consists of 15 residues. The CDR3 protein is CASRRDRYNGNTIYF. DNA of the CDR3: TGTGCCAGCAGGCGCGACAGATATAATGGAAACACCATATATTTT.